What follows are 29 T cell receptor beta chains derived from one specimen sequenced in a study of T cell responses to AZD1222 COVID-19 vaccine. Libraries were prepared by immunoSEQ multiplex PCR; TCRdb keeps only in-frame clonotypes and omits some of them. The sample lists approximately 110,000 clones; 88% were seen once. The sequenced sample was peripheral blood, obtained on day 0 of AZD1222 vaccination. The receptors here all came from an adult in good health.

Points on this clone: This sample also contains other DNA sequences that code for the same CDR3. This chain links TRBV13 with TRBJ1-2; D uncertain. This CDR3 contains 12 residues. The germline V gene has CDR1 PRHDT and CDR2 FYEKMQ (reference sequence). Trimming stripped 0 bases from V and 8 bases from J, with 7 bases between. The CDR3 here is CASSLGPSGYTF. The CDR3 nucleotides read TGTGCCAGCAGCTTAGGCCCCTCGGGCTACACCTTC.

The rearrangement joins TRBV5-1 to TRBJ1-6; possible D gene TRBD1, 6 bases. Per the germline V gene, CDR1 is SGHRS and CDR2 is YFSETQ. Trimming shortened V by 4 bases and J by 10 bases, and 18 bases separated the two germline ends. The CDR3 sequence is 15 residues long. The CDR3 bases are TGCGCCAGCAGCCCGCGGGGGGGCGCAGGGTCACCCCTCCACTTT. This translates into CASSPRGGAGSPLHF.

The rearrangement uses TRBV4-2 and TRBJ2-1; no definite D call. There are 16 residues in the CDR3. Germline V gene lookup returns CDR1 LGHNA and CDR2 YNFKEQ. V dropped 3 bases and J dropped 0 bases, with 12 bases sitting between them. CDR3 nucleotide sequence: TGTGCCAGCAGCCATACCCTAACCGCCTCCTACAATGAGCAGTTCTTC. This translates into CASSHTLTASYNEQFF.

The rearrangement links TRBV4-1 to TRBJ2-3; no reliable D call. There are 15 residues in the CDR3. Germline V gene data show CDR1 as MGHRA and CDR2 as YSYEKL. The V gene lost 0 bases and the J gene lost 2 bases, with 9 bases spanning the gap. In DNA, the CDR3 is TGCGCCAGCAGCCAAGAGAGAGGAGTCACAGATACGCAGTATTTT. Protein sequence: CASSQERGVTDTQYF.

V usage is TRBV19 and J usage is TRBJ2-7; D is ambiguous. This CDR3 contains 13 residues. V was cut by 2 bases and J by 2 bases, with 7 bases left in between. Germline lookup yields CDR1 LNHDA and CDR2 SQIVND (reference sequence). Written as DNA, the CDR3 is TGTGCCAGTAGTATAAAGCTACCCTACGAGCAGTACTTC. Translating it yields CASSIKLPYEQYF. Looking up the rest from reference TRBV19 and TRBJ2-7 gives the full variable domain: DGGITQSPKYLFRKEGQNVTLSCEQNLNHDAMYWYRQDPGQGLRLIYYSQIVNDFQKGDIAEGYSVSREKKESFPLTVTSAQKNPTAFYLCASSIKLPYEQYFGPGTRLTVT.

V usage is TRBV6-5 and J usage is TRBJ2-5; D ambiguous. CDR1 MNHEY and CDR2 SVGAGI come from the germline V gene. V was cut by 7 bases and J by 2 bases, with 14 bases left in between. This CDR3 comprises 14 residues. CDR3 sequence: CASTDLGSQETQYF. CDR3 bases: TGTGCCAGCACAGACTTAGGGTCACAAGAGACCCAGTACTTC.

This sequence joins TRBV20-1 and TRBJ1-1; D is unresolved. CDR1 DFQATT and CDR2 SNEGSKA come from the germline V gene (reference sequence). Trimming cost V 3 bases and J 8 bases, with 10 bases left between them. The CDR3 length is 11 residues. The chain's CDR3 is CSASIGAEAFF. CDR3 in DNA: TGCAGTGCTAGCATCGGCGCCGAAGCTTTCTTT.

The CDR3 loop reads CATSRAVNEQFF. The CDR3, as DNA: TGTGCCACCAGCAGAGCTGTCAATGAGCAGTTCTTC. The chain uses TRBV15 and TRBJ2-1; D call uncertain. The V end lost 1 base, the J end lost 6 bases, and 4 bases lay between the germline ends. The V gene's germline CDR1 is LNHNV and CDR2 YYDKDF (reference sequence). CDR3 length: 12 amino acids. Filled out from reference TRBV15 and TRBJ2-1, the complete variable domain reads DAMVIQNPRYQVTQFGKPVTLSCSQTLNHNVMYWYQQKSSQAPKLLFHYYDKDFNNEADTPDNFQSRRPNTSFCFLDIRSPGLGDTAMYLCATSRAVNEQFFGPGTRLTVL.

The chain uses TRBV25-1 and TRBJ1-5; TRBD1 is a possible D gene (5 bases). Germline V gene sequence: CDR1 MGHDK, CDR2 SYGVNS. The CDR3 is 15 amino acids. V lost 3 bases and J 6 bases, leaving 15 bases between the germline ends. In DNA form, the CDR3 reads TGTGCCAGCAGTGATCGTGACAGCCTCGGTCAGCCCCAGCATTTT. The encoded protein is CASSDRDSLGQPQHF.

The chain carries TRBV30 and TRBJ1-3, with no clear D. Germline V gene lookup returns CDR1 GTSNPN and CDR2 SVGIG (reference sequence). CDR3 length: 14 amino acids. The ends were cut back, 2 bases at V and 0 bases at J, with 8 bases in the middle. In DNA form, the CDR3 reads TGTGCCTGGAGTTGGGCCAACTCTGGAAACACCATATATTTT. Its protein product is CAWSWANSGNTIYF.

This sequence joins TRBV27 and TRBJ1-2; D perhaps matches TRBD1 (6 bases). There are 14 residues in the CDR3. Trimming took 6 bases from V and 5 from J, leaving 16 bases between them. Germline V gives CDR1 MNHEY, CDR2 SMNVEV (reference sequence). In DNA form, the CDR3 reads TGTGCCAGCAGCCTCCGGGGCAGGGGATATGGCTACACCTTC. Translating it yields CASSLRGRGYGYTF.

The rearrangement joins TRBV3-1 (or the pseudogene TRBV3-2) to TRBJ1-6; maybe TRBD1 (5 bases). CDR3 size: 16 residues. Germline CDR1 is LGHDT and CDR2 is YNNKEL (reference sequence). Deletions cut 3 bases from V and 4 bases from J, with 13 bases between. As DNA, the CDR3 is TGTGCCAGCAGCCATGGAGGGGTCGGATATAATTCACCCCTCCACTTT. Its translation is CASSHGGVGYNSPLHF.

CDR3 bases: TGCGCCAGCAGCCAAGATCCCTTACTAGCGGAAACCTACAATGAGCAGTTCTTC. This sequence encodes CASSQDPLLAETYNEQFF. The chain joins TRBV4-1 to TRBJ2-1, with TRBD2 identical over 8 bases. The V gene end was trimmed by 0 bases and the J gene end by 2 bases; junction bases not matched to a gene: 9. Germline CDR1 MGHRA, CDR2 YSYEKL. The CDR3 covers 18 residues.

The gene calls are TRBV10-3 and TRBJ2-7; possibly TRBD2 for D (5 bases). V lost 5 bases to trimming and J lost 10 bases, with 15 bases between them. CDR3 length: 12 residues. Per the germline V gene, CDR1 is ENHRY and CDR2 is SYGVKD. CDR3 region: CAISPPTSLQYV. In DNA, the CDR3 is TGTGCCATCAGTCCCCCAACTAGTCTCCAGTACGTC.

This clone appeared once. The rearrangement uses TRBV18 and TRBJ2-5; weak D call: TRBD1 (6 bases). The V gene's germline CDR1 is KGHSH and CDR2 LQKENI. CDR3 length: 13 residues. V gave up 6 bases and J gave up 4 bases, with 12 bases separating them. The CDR3 region has the DNA TGTGCCAGCTCGGAAACAGGGTCAGAGACCCAGTACTTC. Protein sequence: CASSETGSETQYF.

The chain couples TRBV18 to TRBJ2-1; D might be TRBD1 (6 bases). Per germline, CDR1 KGHSH and CDR2 LQKENI. The CDR3 consists of 13 residues. Trimming shortened V by 3 bases and J by 10 bases, and 13 bases separated the two germline ends. This CDR3 is CASSPLSGEEQFF. CDR3 DNA sequence: TGTGCCAGCTCACCGCTTTCAGGGGAGGAGCAGTTCTTC. Full variable domain (rest looked up from reference TRBV18 and TRBJ2-1): NAGVMQNPRHLVRRRGQEARLRCSPMKGHSHVYWYRQLPEEGLKFMVYLQKENIIDESGMPKERFSAEFPKEGPSILRIQQVVRGDSAAYFCASSPLSGEEQFFGPGTRLTVL.

CDR3 region: CASSLKDNTEQYV. In DNA, the CDR3 is TGTGCCAGCAGTTTAAAGGACAATACGGAGCAGTACGTC. J is TRBJ2-7 and V is TRBV12-3 or TRBV12-4, with D maybe TRBD1 (5 bases). V lost 2 bases and J 7 bases, leaving 12 bases between the germline ends. The CDR3 length is 13 residues.

The gene calls are TRBV6-5 and TRBJ1-5, with D uncertain. Trimming took off 3 bases at V and 0 bases at J, with 9 bases between the two ends. This CDR3 region has 15 residues. Germline lookup yields CDR1 MNHEY and CDR2 SVGAGI. The chain's CDR3 is CASSYSGSSNQPQHF. CDR3 DNA sequence: TGTGCCAGCAGTTATTCCGGGAGTAGCAATCAGCCCCAGCATTTT.

The chain couples TRBV5-4 to TRBJ1-1; D uncertain. V was trimmed by 0 bases and J by 1 base, leaving 10 bases between them. The CDR3 length is 15 residues. Germline CDR1 SGHNT, CDR2 YYREEE (reference sequence). The CDR3 nucleotides are TGTGCCAGCAGCTTGGCACAGATACCGAACACTGAAGCTTTCTTT. Encoded protein: CASSLAQIPNTEAFF.

This rearrangement joins TRBV7-2 to TRBJ1-4; D is uncertain. CDR1 and CDR2 from the germline V gene are SGHTA and FQGNSA. V was cut by 5 bases and J by 0 bases, with 10 bases left in between. This CDR3 is 15 amino acids long. CDR3 amino acids: CASSVHGTTNEKLFF. The CDR3 bases are TGTGCCAGCAGCGTGCATGGGACAACTAATGAAAAACTGTTTTTT.

The V call is TRBV27, the J call TRBJ2-7, with 8 bases identical to TRBD2. Germline loops: CDR1 MNHEY, CDR2 SMNVEV (reference sequence). Germline trimming cut 3 bases from V and 4 bases from J; bases unmatched to any gene: 23. The CDR3 sequence is 20 residues long. The CDR3 reads CASSFSLGAAGVSGRYEQYF. The CDR3 nucleotides are TGTGCCAGCAGTTTCTCTCTAGGGGCAGCGGGGGTTTCGGGGAGGTACGAGCAGTACTTC.

The rearrangement joins TRBV27 to TRBJ2-2, with TRBD2 as a possible D gene (6 bases). The CDR3 is 15 amino acids. Trimming took 5 bases from V and 0 from J, leaving 10 bases between them. The germline V gene encodes CDR1 MNHEY and CDR2 SMNVEV (reference sequence). The CDR3 sequence: CASSRDFSNTGELFF. In nucleotides, the CDR3 is TGTGCCAGCAGTAGGGACTTCTCGAACACCGGGGAGCTGTTTTTT.

The gene calls are TRBV7-3 and TRBJ2-1; the D gene could be TRBD1 or TRBD2 (6 bases each). V was trimmed by 6 bases and J by 15 bases, leaving 21 bases between them. From germline, CDR1 is SGHTA and CDR2 FQGTGA. The CDR3 extends over 13 amino acids. This CDR3 is CASSLRATGGLFF. DNA for the CDR3: TGTGCCAGCAGTTTGAGGGCCACCGGGGGCTTGTTCTTC. The full variable domain, with the rest looked up from reference TRBV7-3 and TRBJ2-1, is GAGVSQTPSNKVTEKGKYVELRCDPISGHTALYWYRQSLGQGPEFLIYFQGTGAADDSGLPNDRFFAVRPEGSVSTLKIQRTERGDSAVYLCASSLRATGGLFFGPGTRLTVL.

This clone came up a few times. The chain recombines TRBV5-5 with TRBJ2-1; D is unresolved. V gave up 3 bases and J gave up 5 bases, with 15 bases separating them. The CDR3 is made up of 15 amino acids. In germline, CDR1 is SGHKS, CDR2 YYEKEE (reference sequence). The CDR3 coding sequence is TGTGCCAGCAGCTCACAAGCCGGGTCCAACAATGAGCAGTTCTTC. Its protein is CASSSQAGSNNEQFF.

The chain has TRBV19 and TRBJ2-5; 8 nucleotides line up with TRBD1. Germline-derived CDR1 and CDR2 are LNHDA and SQIVND (reference sequence). The CDR3 length is 15 residues. Trimming removed 4 bases from V and 4 bases from J; junction bases left unmatched: 8. CDR3 protein: CASSTPTGVRETQYF. As DNA, the CDR3 is TGTGCCAGTAGTACCCCGACAGGGGTAAGAGAGACCCAGTACTTC.

The genes are TRBV6-5 and TRBJ1-3; D gene uncertain. CDR1 is MNHEY, CDR2 SVGAGI, per germline. The CDR3 totals 13 residues. With 0 bases removed from V and 4 bases from J, the gap between germline ends came to 4 bases. The CDR3 spells CASSYSRGNTIYF. The DNA of the CDR3 is TGTGCCAGCAGTTACTCGAGAGGAAACACCATATATTTT.

This rearrangement joins TRBV7-2 to TRBJ2-7; TRBD1 agrees at 7 bases. The germline V gene has CDR1 SGHTA and CDR2 FQGNSA. The CDR3 totals 12 residues. Unmatched junction bases numbered 4, after V lost 5 bases and J lost 6 bases. The CDR3, as DNA: TGTGCCAGCAGCAGAGCAGGGGGCGAGCAGTACTTC. This codes for CASSRAGGEQYF. The whole variable domain, filled in from reference TRBV7-2 and TRBJ2-7, reads GAGVSQSPSNKVTEKGKDVELRCDPISGHTALYWYRQSLGQGLEFLIYFQGNSAPDKSGLPSDRFSAERTGGSVSTLTIQRTQQEDSAVYLCASSRAGGEQYFGPGTRLTVT.

The V and J genes are TRBV9 and TRBJ1-2; 7 nucleotides match TRBD1. The length of the CDR3 is 14 residues. CDR1 and CDR2 (germline): SGDLS, YYNGEE. J gave up 3 bases and V 3 bases, and 5 bases lay outside the gene matches. The DNA of the CDR3 is TGTGCCAGCAGCGAAGGGGGCGCTGACTATGGCTACACCTTC. This encodes CASSEGGADYGYTF. Using reference TRBV9 and TRBJ1-2 for the parts outside the CDR3, the full variable domain is DSGVTQTPKHLITATGQRVTLRCSPRSGDLSVYWYQQSLDQGLQFLIQYYNGEERAKGNILERFSAQQFPDLHSELNLSSLELGDSALYFCASSEGGADYGYTFGSGTRLTVV.

The chain couples TRBV24-1 to TRBJ1-1; D gene uncertain. This CDR3 has 14 residues. The V gene lost 10 bases and the J gene lost 1 base, with 15 bases spanning the gap. Germline lookup yields CDR1 KGHDR and CDR2 SFDVKD. The CDR3 sequence: CATAEGQRNTEAFF. DNA for the CDR3: TGTGCCACTGCCGAAGGCCAGAGGAACACTGAAGCTTTCTTT.